A single sample gave rise to the 8 T cell receptor beta chains below, sequenced in a study of somatic mutations in cytotoxic T cells in rheumatoid arthritis. TCRdb's table, derived via immunoSEQ multiplex PCR, lists solely in-frame clones and lacks some. The table includes over 15,000 clones, about four fifths detected once. Sequenced sample: CD8+ T cells sorted from blood. These receptors originate from a man aged 18 to 30 with rheumatoid arthritis.

V is TRBV30 and J is TRBJ2-7, with no clear D. The V gene's germline CDR1 is GTSNPN and CDR2 SVGIG (reference sequence). V lost 2 bases and J lost 2, with 22 bases in between. This CDR3 has 17 residues. CDR3 protein: CAWSHRTVRSPPYEQYF. In nucleotides, the CDR3 is TGTGCCTGGAGTCATCGCACCGTAAGGAGTCCCCCCTACGAGCAGTACTTC.

Turning to this clone: At one of its ends the junction is not consistent with the germline gene, which may arise from a read error. The V call is TRBV7-7, the J call TRBJ2-2; D call uncertain. The germline CDR1 and CDR2 sequences are SSHAT and FNYEAQ (reference sequence). This CDR3 has 12 amino acids. This CDR3 is CASSPRFGELFF. DNA for the CDR3: TGTGCTAGCAGCCCTCGTTTCGGGGAGCTGTTTTTT.

The rearrangement uses TRBV6-1 and TRBJ2-1, with TRBD2 matching 13 bases. The CDR3 is 16 residues long. Germline V gene sequence: CDR1 MNHNS, CDR2 SASEGT. The V gene end was trimmed by 4 bases and the J gene end by 5 bases; junction bases not matched to a gene: 5. CDR3 sequence (DNA): TGTGCCAGCAGTGCAACTAGCGGGGGGGCCAACAATGAGCAGTTCTTC. It translates to CASSATSGGANNEQFF.

This clone was seen only once. The gene calls are TRBV6-6 and TRBJ2-5, with D possibly being TRBD2 (5 bases). Trimming removed 1 base from V and 2 bases from J, with 8 bases in between. CDR3 size: 14 residues. The germline gives CDR1 MNHNY, CDR2 SVGAGI (reference sequence). The DNA of the CDR3 is TGTGCCAGCAGTTACTTGAGCGGTCAAGAGACCCAGTACTTC. It specifies CASSYLSGQETQYF.

The J gene is TRBJ2-1, the V gene TRBV5-6, with D possibly TRBD2 on 6 matching bases. V dropped 0 bases and J dropped 4 bases, with 17 bases sitting between them. This CDR3 is 17 amino acids long. Looked up from germline, CDR1 is SGHDT and CDR2 is YYEEEE. DNA of the CDR3: TGTGCCAGCAGCTTGGAGAGGGGTTTCGGGAGATACAATGAGCAGTTCTTC. Translated: CASSLERGFGRYNEQFF.

The sample holds a few counts of this clone. The chain employs TRBV4-1 and TRBJ1-5; maybe TRBD1 (5 bases). Trimming stripped 3 bases from V and 7 bases from J, with 10 bases between. The CDR3 extends over 13 amino acids. The germline gives CDR1 MGHRA, CDR2 YSYEKL. CDR3 DNA sequence: TGCGCCAGCAGCCAGGGGGTTGGGCAGCCCCAGCATTTT. Protein sequence: CASSQGVGQPQHF.

The chain uses TRBV2 and TRBJ2-1; the match to TRBD2 covers 10 bases. The germline CDR1 and CDR2 sequences are SNHLY and FYNNEI. Trimming cost V 10 bases and J 7 bases; bases outside gene matches: 16. The CDR3 has 16 residues. CDR3 in amino acids: CATAGTSENRKNEQFF. The CDR3 nucleotides are TGTGCCACCGCCGGGACTAGCGAAAATAGAAAGAATGAGCAGTTCTTC. Full variable domain (remainder filled in from reference TRBV2 and TRBJ2-1): EPEVTQTPSHQVTQMGQEVILRCVPISNHLYFYWYRQILGQKVEFLVSFYNNEISEKSEIFDDQFSVERPDGSNFTLKIRSTKLEDSAMYFCATAGTSENRKNEQFFGPGTRLTVL.

The chain has TRBV10-3 and TRBJ2-7, with TRBD2 matching 8 bases. This CDR3 has 16 residues. Germline CDR1 and CDR2: ENHRY and SYGVKD. With V trimmed by 4 bases and J by 0 bases, 8 bases remained unmatched. The CDR3 here is CAISGAGTRDSYEQYF. In DNA, the CDR3 is TGTGCCATCAGTGGTGCCGGGACTAGGGACTCCTACGAGCAGTACTTC.